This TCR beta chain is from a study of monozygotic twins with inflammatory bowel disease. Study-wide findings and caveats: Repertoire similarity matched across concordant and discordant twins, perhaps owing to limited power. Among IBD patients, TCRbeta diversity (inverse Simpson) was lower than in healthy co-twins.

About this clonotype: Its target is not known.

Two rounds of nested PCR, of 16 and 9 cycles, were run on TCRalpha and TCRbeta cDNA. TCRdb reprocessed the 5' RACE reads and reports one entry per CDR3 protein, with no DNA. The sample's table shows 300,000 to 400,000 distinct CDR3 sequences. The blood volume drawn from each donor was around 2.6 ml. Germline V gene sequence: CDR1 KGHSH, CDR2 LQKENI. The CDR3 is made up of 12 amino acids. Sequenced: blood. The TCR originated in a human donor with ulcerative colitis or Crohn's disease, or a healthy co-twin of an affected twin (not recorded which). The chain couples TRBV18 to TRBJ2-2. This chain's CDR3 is CASSPATGELFF.